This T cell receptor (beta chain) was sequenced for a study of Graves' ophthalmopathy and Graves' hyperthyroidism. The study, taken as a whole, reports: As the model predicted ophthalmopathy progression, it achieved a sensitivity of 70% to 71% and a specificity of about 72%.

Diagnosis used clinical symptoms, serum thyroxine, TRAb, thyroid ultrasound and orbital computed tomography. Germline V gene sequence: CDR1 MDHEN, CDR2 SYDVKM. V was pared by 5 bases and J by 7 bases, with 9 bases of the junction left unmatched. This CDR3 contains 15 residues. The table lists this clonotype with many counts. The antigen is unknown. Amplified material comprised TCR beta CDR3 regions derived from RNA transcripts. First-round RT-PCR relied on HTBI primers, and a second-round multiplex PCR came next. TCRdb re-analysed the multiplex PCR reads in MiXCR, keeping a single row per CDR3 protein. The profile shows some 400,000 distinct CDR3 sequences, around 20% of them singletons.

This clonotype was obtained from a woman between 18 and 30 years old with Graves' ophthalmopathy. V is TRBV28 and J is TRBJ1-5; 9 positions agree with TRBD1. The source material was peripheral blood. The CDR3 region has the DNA TGTGCCAGCAGTGATACACAGGGGGCGATGCAGCCCCAGCATTTT. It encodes CASSDTQGAMQPQHF.